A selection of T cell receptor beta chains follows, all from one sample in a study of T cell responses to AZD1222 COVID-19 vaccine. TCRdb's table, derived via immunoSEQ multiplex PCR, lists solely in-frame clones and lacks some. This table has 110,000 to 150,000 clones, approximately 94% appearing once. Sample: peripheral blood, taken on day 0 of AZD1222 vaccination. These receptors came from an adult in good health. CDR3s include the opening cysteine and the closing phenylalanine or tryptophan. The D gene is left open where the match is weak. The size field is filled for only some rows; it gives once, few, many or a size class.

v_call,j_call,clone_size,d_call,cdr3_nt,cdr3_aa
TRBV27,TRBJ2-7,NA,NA,TGTGCCAGCAGAGGGACGGTTGGGAGCTCCTACGAGCAGTACTTC,CASRGTVGSSYEQYF
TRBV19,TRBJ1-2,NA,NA,TGTGCCAGTGGTCTTGGGGGGAGCAACTATGGCTACACCTTC,CASGLGGSNYGYTF
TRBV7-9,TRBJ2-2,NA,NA,TGTGCCAGCAGCTTGCCAGGGAACACCGGGGAGCTGTTTTTT,CASSLPGNTGELFF
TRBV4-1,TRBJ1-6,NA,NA,TGCGCCAGCAGCCAAGGCAATTTCGGGGGCACCTATAATTCACCCCTCCACTTT,CASSQGNFGGTYNSPLHF
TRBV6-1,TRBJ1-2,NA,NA,TGTGCCAGCAGTGAATTTTACCGGGAGGGTGGCTACACCTTC,CASSEFYREGGYTF
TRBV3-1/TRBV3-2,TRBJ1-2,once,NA,TGTGCCAGCAGCCATAGGGTCTGGGGCTACACCTTC,CASSHRVWGYTF
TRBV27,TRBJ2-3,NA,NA,TGTGCCAGCAGTTTATCGGCCCGGGCCACGCAGTATTTT,CASSLSARATQYF
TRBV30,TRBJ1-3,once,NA,TGTGCCTGGCAGAGCTCTGGAAACACCATATATTTT,CAWQSSGNTIYF
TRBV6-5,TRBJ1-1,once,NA,TGTGCCAGCACTGTACAGGGCCACCAGAACACTGAAGCTTTCTTT,CASTVQGHQNTEAFF
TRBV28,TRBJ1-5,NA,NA,TGTGCCAGCAATCTGGGTTTTAATCAGCCCCAGCATTTT,CASNLGFNQPQHF
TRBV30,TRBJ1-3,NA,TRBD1,TGTGCCTGGACAACAGGGGCTGGAAACACCATATATTTT,CAWTTGAGNTIYF
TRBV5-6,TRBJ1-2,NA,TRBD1,TGTGCCAGCAGCTTCGGGACAGTGATTTATGGCTACACCTTC,CASSFGTVIYGYTF
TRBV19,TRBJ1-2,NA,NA,TGTGCCAGTAGTACCTCCCGGGCCAAGGGCTGGGGCTATGGCTACACCTTC,CASSTSRAKGWGYGYTF
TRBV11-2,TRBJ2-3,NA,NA,TGTGCCAGCAGCTTAGACTTCACAGATACGCAGTATTTT,CASSLDFTDTQYF
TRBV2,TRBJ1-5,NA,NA,TGTGCCAGTGGGGCGACAGAGACCAATCAGCCCCAGCATTTT,CASGATETNQPQHF
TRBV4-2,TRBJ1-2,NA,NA,TGTGCCAGCAGCGAGTTGTCAGGGCATGGCTACACCTTC,CASSELSGHGYTF
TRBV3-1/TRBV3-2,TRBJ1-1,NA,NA,TGTGCCAGCAGCCAAGGGACATTGAACACTGAAGCTTTCTTT,CASSQGTLNTEAFF
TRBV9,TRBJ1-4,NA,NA,TGTGCCAGCAGTTCCGGACCTAATGAAAAACTGTTTTTT,CASSSGPNEKLFF
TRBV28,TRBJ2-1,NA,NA,TGTGCCAGCAGGCGGGGGCTGAGCTCCTACAATGAGCAGTTCTTC,CASRRGLSSYNEQFF
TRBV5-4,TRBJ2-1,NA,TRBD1,TGTGCCAGCAGCTTGTCGTCGGGACAGGGGTTCTTC,CASSLSSGQGFF
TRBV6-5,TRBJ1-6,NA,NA,TGTGCCAGCAGTTTCCTGCTCCATTCACCCCTCCACTTT,CASSFLLHSPLHF
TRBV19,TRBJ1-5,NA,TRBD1,TGTGCCGGAGGACAGGGGGCTAGGAGCAATCAGCCCCAGCATTTT,CAGGQGARSNQPQHF
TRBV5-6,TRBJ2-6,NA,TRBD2,TGTGCCAGCAGCTTGGAACTAGCGGGGGCTGGGGCCAACGTCCTGACTTTC,CASSLELAGAGANVLTF
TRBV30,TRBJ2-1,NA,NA,TGTGCCTGGAGTAGCGGGACACACGGAAAGCAGTTCTTC,CAWSSGTHGKQFF
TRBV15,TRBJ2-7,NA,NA,TGTGCCACCAGCAGAGGGGGTGGGGTACACGAGCAGTACTTC,CATSRGGGVHEQYF
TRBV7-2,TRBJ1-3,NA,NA,TGTGCCAGCAGCTCCGGACGTAGCTCTGGAAACACCATATATTTT,CASSSGRSSGNTIYF
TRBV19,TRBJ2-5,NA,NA,TGTGCCAGTAGTATGGGCGGAGAGACCCAGTACTTC,CASSMGGETQYF
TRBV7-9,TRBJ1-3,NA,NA,TGTGCCAGCTTTCGACCTGGAAACACCATATATTTT,CASFRPGNTIYF
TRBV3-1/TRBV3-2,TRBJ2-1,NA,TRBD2,TGTGCCAGCCGCCGAGCGGGGGGCGCCTACAATGAGCAGTTCTTC,CASRRAGGAYNEQFF
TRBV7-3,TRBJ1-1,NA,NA,TGTGCCAGCAGCTCACCACAGGGATCTGAAGCTTTCTTT,CASSSPQGSEAFF
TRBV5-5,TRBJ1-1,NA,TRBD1,TGTGCCAGCAGCTTTACAGGGGGCGAAGGCACTGAAGCTTTCTTT,CASSFTGGEGTEAFF
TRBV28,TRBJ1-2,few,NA,TGTGCCAGCAGTTTAACAGGGTATGGCTACACCTTC,CASSLTGYGYTF
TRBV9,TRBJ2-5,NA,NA,TGTGCCAGCAGCGTGGCAGGGACCGAGACCCAGTACTTC,CASSVAGTETQYF
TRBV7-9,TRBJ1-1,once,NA,TGTGCCAGCAGCTCCGGGAGTGCACCTGAAGCTTTCTTT,CASSSGSAPEAFF
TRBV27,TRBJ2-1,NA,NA,TGTGCCAGCAGTTTCGGCTTGGGGGACAATGAGCAGTTCTTC,CASSFGLGDNEQFF
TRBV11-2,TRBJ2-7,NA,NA,TGTGCCAGCAGCTTAGTGGAGGGCGCGGTTAACTACGAGCAGTACTTC,CASSLVEGAVNYEQYF
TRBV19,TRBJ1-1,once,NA,TGTGCCAGTAGTATAGGGGCCCTTATGAACACTGAAGCTTTCTTT,CASSIGALMNTEAFF
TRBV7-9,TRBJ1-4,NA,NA,TGTGCCAGCAGCGCCCCTTTGCTGGGTATGCAGGAAAAACTGTTTTTT,CASSAPLLGMQEKLFF
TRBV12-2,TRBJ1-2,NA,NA,TGTGCAAGTCGCTTAGCCCTAGGGGGCGGAAACTATGGCTACACCTTC,CASRLALGGGNYGYTF
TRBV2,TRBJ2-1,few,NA,TGTGCCAGCTGGGGGTCCGATGAGCAGTTCTTC,CASWGSDEQFF
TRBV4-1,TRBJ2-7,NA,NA,TGCGCCAGCAGCCAAGTGTATTTAGACGGGGAATACGAGCAGTACTTC,CASSQVYLDGEYEQYF
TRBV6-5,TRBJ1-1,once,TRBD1,TGTGCCAGCTGGAGGGACAGAGAAGCCACTGAAGCTTTCTTT,CASWRDREATEAFF
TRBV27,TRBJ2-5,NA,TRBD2,TGTGCCAGCAGCTGGGGGGGATCAGGGGAGACCCAGTACTTC,CASSWGGSGETQYF
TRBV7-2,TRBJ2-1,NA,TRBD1,TGTGCCAGCAGCCGGGACAGCTCCTACAATGAGCAGTTCTTC,CASSRDSSYNEQFF
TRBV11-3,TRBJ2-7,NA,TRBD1,TGTGCCAGCACGCCTCGGGACAGGTTCCCCTACGAGCAGTACTTC,CASTPRDRFPYEQYF
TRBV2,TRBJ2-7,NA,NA,TGTGCCAGCAGTGATTCCCTCTACGAGCAGTACTTC,CASSDSLYEQYF
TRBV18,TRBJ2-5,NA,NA,TGTGCCAGCTCACCCCCGCGACTACGCCTCCGTAGGACCCAGTACTTC,CASSPPRLRLRRTQYF
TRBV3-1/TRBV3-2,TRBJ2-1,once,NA,TGTGCCAGCAGCCCAGGGGCCTCCTCCTACAATGAGCAGTTCTTC,CASSPGASSYNEQFF
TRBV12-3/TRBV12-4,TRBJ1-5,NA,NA,TGTGCCAGCAGTTGGACCAGGGATCAGCCCCAGCATTTT,CASSWTRDQPQHF
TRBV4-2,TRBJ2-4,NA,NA,TGTGCCAGCAGCCAAGATACGGTAGCCAAAAACATTCAGTACTTC,CASSQDTVAKNIQYF
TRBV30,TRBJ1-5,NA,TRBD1,TGTGCCTGGAGCGTCGGGACAGGGCCGGGGCAGCCCCAGCATTTT,CAWSVGTGPGQPQHF
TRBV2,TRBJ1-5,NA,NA,TGTGCCAGCAGGAGGGCCCCGTATGACCAGCCCCAGCATTTT,CASRRAPYDQPQHF
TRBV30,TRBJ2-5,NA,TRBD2,TGTGCCTGGAGTACCGGCGGGGGGGCGCAGACCCAGTACTTC,CAWSTGGGAQTQYF
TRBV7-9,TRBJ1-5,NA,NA,TGTGCCAGCAGCAAGGACAACCAGCCCCAGCATTTT,CASSKDNQPQHF
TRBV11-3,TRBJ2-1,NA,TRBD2,TGTGCCAGCAGCTTATCGGGACTAGCGGCCGTCAATGAGCAGTTCTTC,CASSLSGLAAVNEQFF
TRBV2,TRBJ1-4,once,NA,TGTGCCAGCAAATCAGGAGGTGAAAAACTGTTTTTT,CASKSGGEKLFF
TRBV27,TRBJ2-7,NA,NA,TGTGCCAGCAGCCCCTCGAGGGTATGGACCTACGAGCAGTACTTC,CASSPSRVWTYEQYF